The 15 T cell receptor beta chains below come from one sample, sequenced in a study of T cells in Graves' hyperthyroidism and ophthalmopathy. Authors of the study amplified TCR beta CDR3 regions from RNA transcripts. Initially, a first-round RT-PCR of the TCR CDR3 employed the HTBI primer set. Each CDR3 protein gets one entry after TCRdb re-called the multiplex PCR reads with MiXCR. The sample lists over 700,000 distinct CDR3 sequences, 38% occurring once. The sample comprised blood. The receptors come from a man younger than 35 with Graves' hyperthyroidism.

CDR3 DNA sequence: TGTGCCAGCAGTGAATCTGGCGCGGAGTACGAGCAGTACTTC. Amino acid sequence: CASSESGAEYEQYF. V usage is TRBV25-1 and J usage is TRBJ2-7; unclear D gene. Germline V gives CDR1 MGHDK, CDR2 SYGVNS. V gave up 1 base and J gave up 4 bases, with 11 bases separating them. This CDR3 region has 14 residues.

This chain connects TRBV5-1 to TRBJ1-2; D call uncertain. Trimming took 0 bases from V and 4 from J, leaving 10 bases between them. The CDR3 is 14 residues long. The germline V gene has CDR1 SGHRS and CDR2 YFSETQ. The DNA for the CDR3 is TGCGCCAGCAGCTTGGGTAGTGTAGTCTATGGCTACACCTTC. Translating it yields CASSLGSVVYGYTF.

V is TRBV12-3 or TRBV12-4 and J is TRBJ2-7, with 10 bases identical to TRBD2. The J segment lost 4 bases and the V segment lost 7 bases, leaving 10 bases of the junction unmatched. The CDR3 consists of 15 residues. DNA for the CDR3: TGTGCCAGCACCTTGAGTAGCGGGGGGTGGTACGAGCAGTACTTC. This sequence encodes CASTLSSGGWYEQYF.

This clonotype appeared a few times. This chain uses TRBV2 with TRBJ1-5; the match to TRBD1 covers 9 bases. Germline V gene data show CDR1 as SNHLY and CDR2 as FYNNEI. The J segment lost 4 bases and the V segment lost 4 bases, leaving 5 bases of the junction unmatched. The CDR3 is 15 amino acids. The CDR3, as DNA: TGTGCCAGCAGTGCGAGGGACAGGGCAAATCAGCCCCAGCATTTT. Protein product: CASSARDRANQPQHF.

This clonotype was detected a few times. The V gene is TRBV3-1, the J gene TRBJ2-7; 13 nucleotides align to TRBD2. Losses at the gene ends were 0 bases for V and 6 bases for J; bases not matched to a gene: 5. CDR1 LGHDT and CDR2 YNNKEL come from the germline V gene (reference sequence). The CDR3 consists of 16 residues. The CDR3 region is CASSQDTRLAGGEQYF. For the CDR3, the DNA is TGTGCCAGCAGCCAAGATACCCGACTAGCGGGAGGCGAGCAGTACTTC.

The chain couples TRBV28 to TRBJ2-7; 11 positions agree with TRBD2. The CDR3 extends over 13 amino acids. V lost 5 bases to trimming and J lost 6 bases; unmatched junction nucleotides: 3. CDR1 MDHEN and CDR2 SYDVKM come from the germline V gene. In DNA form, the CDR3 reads TGTGCCAGCAGTGATAGCGGGAGGGCCGAGCAGTACTTC. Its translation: CASSDSGRAEQYF.

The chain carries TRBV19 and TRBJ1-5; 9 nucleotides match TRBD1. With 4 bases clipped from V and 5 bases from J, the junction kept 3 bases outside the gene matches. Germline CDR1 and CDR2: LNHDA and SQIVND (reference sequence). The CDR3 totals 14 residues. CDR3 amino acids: CASSTTGGDQPQHF. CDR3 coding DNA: TGTGCCAGTAGTACGACAGGGGGTGATCAGCCCCAGCATTTT.

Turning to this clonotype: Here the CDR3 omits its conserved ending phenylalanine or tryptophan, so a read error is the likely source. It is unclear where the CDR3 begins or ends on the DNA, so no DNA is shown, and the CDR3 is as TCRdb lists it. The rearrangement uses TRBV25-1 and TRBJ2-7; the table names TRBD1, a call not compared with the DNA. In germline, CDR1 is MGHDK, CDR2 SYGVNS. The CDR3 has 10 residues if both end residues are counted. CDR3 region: CASSEYLTGI.

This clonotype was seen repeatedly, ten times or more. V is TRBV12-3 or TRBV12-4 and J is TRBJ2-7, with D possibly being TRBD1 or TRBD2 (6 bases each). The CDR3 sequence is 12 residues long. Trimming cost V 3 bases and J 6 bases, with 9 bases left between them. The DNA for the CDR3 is TGTGCCAGCAGTTTTTGGGGGGCCGAGCAGTACTTC. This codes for CASSFWGAEQYF.

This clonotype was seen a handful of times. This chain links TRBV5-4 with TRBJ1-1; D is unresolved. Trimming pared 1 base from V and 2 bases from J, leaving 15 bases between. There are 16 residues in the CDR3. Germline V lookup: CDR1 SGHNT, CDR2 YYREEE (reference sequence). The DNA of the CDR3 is TGTGCCAGCAGCTTGACGAGAAGGAGCACAAACACTGAAGCTTTCTTT. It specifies CASSLTRRSTNTEAFF.

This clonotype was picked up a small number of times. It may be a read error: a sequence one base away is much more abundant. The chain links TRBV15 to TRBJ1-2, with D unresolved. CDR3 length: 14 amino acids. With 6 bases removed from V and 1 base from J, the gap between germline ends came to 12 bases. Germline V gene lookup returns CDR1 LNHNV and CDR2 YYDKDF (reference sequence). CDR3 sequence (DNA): TGTGCCACCAGTGAGACTACAGTTAACTATGGCTACACCTTC. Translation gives CATSETTVNYGYTF.

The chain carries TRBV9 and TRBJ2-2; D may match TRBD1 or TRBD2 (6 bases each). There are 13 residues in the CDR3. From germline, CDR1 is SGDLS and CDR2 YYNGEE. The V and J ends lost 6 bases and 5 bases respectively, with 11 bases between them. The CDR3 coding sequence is TGTGCCAGCAACGAGGGGGGTACCGGGGAGCTGTTTTTT. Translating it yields CASNEGGTGELFF.

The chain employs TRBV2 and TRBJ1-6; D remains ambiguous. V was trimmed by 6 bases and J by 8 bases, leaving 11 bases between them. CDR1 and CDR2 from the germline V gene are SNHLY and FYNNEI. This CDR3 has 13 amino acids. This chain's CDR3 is CASRRTDDSPLHF. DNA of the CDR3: TGTGCCAGCAGGAGGACCGACGATTCACCCCTCCACTTT.

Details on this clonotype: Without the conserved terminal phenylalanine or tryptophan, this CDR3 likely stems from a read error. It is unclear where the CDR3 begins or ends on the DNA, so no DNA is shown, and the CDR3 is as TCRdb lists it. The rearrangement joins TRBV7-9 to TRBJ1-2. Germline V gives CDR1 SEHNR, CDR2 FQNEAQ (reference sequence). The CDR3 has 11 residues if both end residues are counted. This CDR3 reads CASSNPVGRSY.

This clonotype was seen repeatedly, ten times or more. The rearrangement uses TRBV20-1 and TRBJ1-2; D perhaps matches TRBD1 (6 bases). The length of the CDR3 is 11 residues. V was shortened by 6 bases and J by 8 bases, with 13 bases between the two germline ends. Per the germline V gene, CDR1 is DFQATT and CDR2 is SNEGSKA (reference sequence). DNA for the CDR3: TGCAGTGCACAGGGAGTAGAGGGCTACACCTTC. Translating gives CSAQGVEGYTF.